The 3 T cell receptor beta chains below come from one sample, sequenced in a study of cytomegalovirus exposure and HLA in healthy donors. The PCR ran on 60 Vbeta and 13 Jbeta primers. Some clones are missing from TCRdb's copy, which holds only in-frame ones; the method was immunoSEQ multiplex PCR. The profile shows over 150,000 clones, around 77% of them singletons. The sequenced sample consisted of PBMCs. All receptors derive from a woman aged 25 to 45 in good health and CMV-seronegative.

The rearrangement links TRBV4-1 to TRBJ1-2; the D gene is possibly TRBD1 (5 bases). Per the germline V gene, CDR1 is MGHRA and CDR2 is YSYEKL. This CDR3 is built from 16 residues. The V and J ends lost 1 base and 2 bases respectively, with 14 bases between them. CDR3: CASSQVSGSQNYGYTF. The CDR3 coding sequence is TGCGCCAGCAGCCAAGTTTCAGGGTCCCAAAACTATGGCTACACCTTC.

The chain uses TRBV5-1 and TRBJ2-1; 7 bases line up with TRBD1. Per germline, CDR1 SGHRS and CDR2 YFSETQ. The ends lost 4 bases at V and 6 bases at J; junction bases unmatched: 4. The CDR3 extends over 13 amino acids. CDR3 bases: TGCGCCAGCAGCACCGACAGGGCCAATGAGCAGTTCTTC. Its translation is CASSTDRANEQFF.

The gene calls are TRBV6-5 and TRBJ2-7; a weak D match, TRBD1 (5 bases). The CDR3 runs to 12 residues. V lost 9 bases, J lost 4 bases, and 13 bases lay in between. CDR1 and CDR2 (germline): MNHEY, SVGAGI. As DNA, the CDR3 is TGTGCCAGTGATCGACAGCTTTACGAGCAGTACTTC. Translated: CASDRQLYEQYF.